These 5 T cell receptor beta chains were sequenced from one sample in a study of tumour-infiltrating T cells in Burkitt lymphoma. Assay used: immunoSEQ multiplex PCR; TCRdb lists only in-frame clones, some missing. The top ten hold 7.3% of the sample, which has some 2,100 clones, less than 15% seen once. Sequences were obtained from tumor tissue. Receptors were obtained from a human donor with Burkitt lymphoma.

The chain employs TRBV7-2 and TRBJ2-7, with a possible D match to TRBD1 (6 bases). V was shortened by 1 base and J by 5 bases, with 15 bases between the two germline ends. The CDR3 spans 15 residues. Germline V gene lookup returns CDR1 SGHTA and CDR2 FQGNSA. The CDR3, as DNA: TGTGCCAGCAGCTTAGTAGCGAGGACAGACGACGAGCAGTACTTC. Translation gives CASSLVARTDDEQYF.

This clone was seen more than once but under ten times. The V gene is TRBV5-1, the J gene TRBJ1-4, with D possibly matching TRBD1 (5 bases). V shed 4 bases and J shed 5 bases, with 15 bases lying between them. The CDR3 is made up of 15 amino acids. CDR1 is SGHRS and CDR2 is YFSETQ in the germline V gene. CDR3 sequence reads: CASSVQGAGNEKLFF. The CDR3 DNA reads TGCGCCAGCAGCGTGCAGGGAGCTGGGAATGAAAAACTGTTTTTT.

This clone is termed large. The V gene is TRBV4-1, the J gene TRBJ2-2; D not resolved. V was clipped by 3 bases and J by 2 bases, with 4 bases between them. The germline CDR1 and CDR2 sequences are MGHRA and YSYEKL. The length of the CDR3 is 13 residues. The CDR3 bases are TGCGCCAGCAGCCAGGGAAACACCGGGGAGCTGTTTTTT. Its protein is CASSQGNTGELFF.

In its sample, this clone was seen a few times. V is TRBV30 and J is TRBJ2-6; 9 nucleotides match TRBD1. Germline assignment: CDR1 GTSNPN and CDR2 SVGIG (reference sequence). The CDR3 has 18 residues. The V segment lost 2 bases and the J segment 3 bases; nucleotides outside the gene matches: 11. CDR3 residues: CAWSSGQGPRDGANVLTF. The CDR3 DNA reads TGTGCCTGGAGTTCCGGACAGGGGCCCAGGGATGGGGCCAACGTCCTGACTTTC.

There are a few counts of this clone. V is TRBV6-5 and J is TRBJ1-1, with a weak D call TRBD1 (6 bases). Per germline, CDR1 MNHEY and CDR2 SVGAGI. The CDR3 covers 14 residues. The V and J ends lost 7 bases and 1 base respectively, with 13 bases between them. CDR3 sequence (DNA): TGTGCCAGCAAGAGGGGGGGCGCGAACACTGAAGCTTTCTTT. Residues: CASKRGGANTEAFF.